These 30 T cell receptor beta chains share one sample of origin, sequenced in a study of cytomegalovirus exposure and HLA in healthy donors. PCR used 60 Vbeta primers and 13 Jbeta primers. Clones were read by immunoSEQ multiplex PCR, and TCRdb kept only the in-frame ones, dropping some. The sample shows 150,000 to 200,000 clones, around 69% of them seen only once. What was sequenced was PBMCs. Every receptor here comes from a man aged 60-69 years in good health and CMV-seronegative.

As for this clone: Lacking the conserved final phenylalanine or tryptophan, this CDR3 likely reflects a read error. This rearrangement joins TRBV6-1 to TRBJ1-1; D uncertain. CDR1 MNHNS and CDR2 SASEGT come from the germline V gene. V was trimmed by 2 bases and J by 1 base, leaving 8 bases between them. The CDR3 runs to 14 residues. The CDR3 here is CASSELRGNTEAFS. CDR3 bases: TGTGCCAGCAGTGAATTGCGGGGGAACACTGAAGCTTTCTCT.

The chain carries TRBV6-5 and TRBJ2-7; 8 bases map to TRBD1. This CDR3 has 12 amino acids. Per germline, CDR1 MNHEY and CDR2 SVGAGI. Unmatched junction bases numbered 3, after V lost 6 bases and J lost 5 bases. DNA for the CDR3: TGTGCCAGCAGCATGACAGGGGACGAGCAGTACTTC. Its translation is CASSMTGDEQYF.

The gene calls are TRBV29-1 and TRBJ2-2; the match to TRBD2 covers 9 bases. In germline, CDR1 is SQVTM, CDR2 ANQGSEA. J lost 0 bases, V lost 8 bases, and 4 bases had no gene match. The length of the CDR3 is 14 residues. In DNA, the CDR3 is TGCAGCATTACTAGCGGGTCGAACACCGGGGAGCTGTTTTTT. It encodes CSITSGSNTGELFF.

This clone appeared a single time. The chain couples TRBV5-5 to TRBJ2-1; 14 nucleotides align to TRBD2. CDR3 length: 15 amino acids. Losses at the gene ends were 2 bases for V and 10 bases for J; bases not matched to a gene: 5. Germline CDR1 is SGHKS and CDR2 is YYEKEE (reference sequence). In DNA form, the CDR3 reads TGTGCCAGCAGCTTAACCGGGACTAGCGGGGGCGAGCAGTTCTTC. Its translation is CASSLTGTSGGEQFF.

This chain connects TRBV29-1 to TRBJ2-3, with 7 nucleotides matching TRBD1. CDR1 and CDR2 from the germline V gene are SQVTM and ANQGSEA. The CDR3 sequence is 13 residues long. Trimming cost V 6 bases and J 0 bases; bases outside gene matches: 3. CDR3 DNA: TGCAGCGTCGTGACAGGGAGCACAGATACGCAGTATTTT. Amino acids: CSVVTGSTDTQYF.

This chain joins TRBV19 and TRBJ2-2; TRBD2 matches 9 bases. The germline CDR1 and CDR2 sequences are LNHDA and SQIVND (reference sequence). The CDR3 has 15 amino acids. Germline trimming cut 6 bases from V and 1 base from J; bases unmatched to any gene: 3. This chain's CDR3 is CASRLLAGNTGELFF. The DNA of the CDR3 is TGTGCCAGTAGACTACTAGCGGGGAACACCGGGGAGCTGTTTTTT.

The V call is TRBV27, the J call TRBJ2-5; weak D call: TRBD2 (5 bases). The tail of the sequence fits TRBJ2-7 better, so the J call may be wrong. Germline CDR1 is MNHEY and CDR2 is SMNVEV (reference sequence). The CDR3 has 13 residues. CDR3 DNA: TGTGCCAGCAAAGACTATACGACTATCGAGCAGTACTTC. Its protein product is CASKDYTTIEQYF.

This clone appeared a few times. The gene calls are TRBV21-1 and TRBJ2-7; the table's TRBD2 call for D was not verified on the DNA. TRBV21-1 is marked as a pseudogene. CDR3 length equals 16 residues. The CDR3 spells CASSKVNPYPTYEQYF. CDR3 nucleotide sequence: TGTGCCAGCAGCAAAGTAAACCCCTACCCCACCTACGAGCAGTACTTC.

This chain joins TRBV5-8 and TRBJ1-5; 7 positions match TRBD1. This CDR3 region has 13 residues. Germline V CDR1 and CDR2: SGHTS, YDEGEE. Trimming cost V 4 bases and J 4 bases; bases outside gene matches: 2. CDR3 amino acids: CASSVDRNQPQHF. CDR3 nucleotides: TGTGCCAGCAGCGTGGACAGGAATCAGCCCCAGCATTTT.

The chain employs TRBV7-2 and TRBJ2-7; 7 nucleotides agree with TRBD2. Germline loops: CDR1 SGHTA, CDR2 FQGNSA. The CDR3 spans 14 residues. J was trimmed by 3 bases and V by 6 bases; bases with no gene match: 8. CDR3 in amino acids: CASSPASGNYEQYF. As DNA, the CDR3 is TGTGCCAGCAGTCCGGCTAGCGGTAACTACGAGCAGTACTTC.

The chain recombines TRBV27 with TRBJ2-7, with D possibly matching TRBD1 (6 bases). The CDR3 consists of 15 residues. V gave up 6 bases and J gave up 2 bases, with 17 bases separating them. The germline CDR1 and CDR2 sequences are MNHEY and SMNVEV (reference sequence). The CDR3 sequence: CASRSGTQATYEQYF. The CDR3 region has the DNA TGTGCCAGCAGATCCGGGACACAGGCCACCTACGAGCAGTACTTC.

The J gene is TRBJ2-2, the V gene TRBV5-6, with 12 nucleotides matching TRBD1. Germline V CDR1 and CDR2: SGHDT, YYEEEE. J gave up 4 bases and V 3 bases, and 4 bases lay outside the gene matches. The CDR3 runs 16 residues. CDR3 sequence: CASSWDRGLSTGELFF. For the CDR3, the DNA is TGTGCCAGCAGCTGGGACAGGGGGCTTAGCACCGGGGAGCTGTTTTTT. Together with reference TRBV5-6 and TRBJ2-2, the CDR3 gives the full variable domain: DAGVTQSPTHLIKTRGQQVTLRCSPKSGHDTVSWYQQALGQGPQFIFQYYEEEERQRGNFPDRFSGHQFPNYSSELNVNALLLGDSALYLCASSWDRGLSTGELFFGEGSRLTVL.

V and J are TRBV29-1 and TRBJ2-7; D is perhaps TRBD1 (6 bases). The CDR3 has 14 residues. Germline V lookup: CDR1 SQVTM, CDR2 ANQGSEA. Trimming left V 4 bases short and J 0 bases short, with 13 bases between. The CDR3 DNA reads as TGCAGCGTTGTTACAGGGACATTCTCCTACGAGCAGTACTTC. Translated, it gives CSVVTGTFSYEQYF.

Worth noting for this clone: Other DNA sequences in the sample encode the same CDR3. The chain joins TRBV6-5 to TRBJ2-5; a possible D gene is TRBD1 (5 bases). Germline-derived CDR1 and CDR2 are MNHEY and SVGAGI. Trimming shortened V by 0 bases and J by 2 bases, and 7 bases separated the two germline ends. CDR3 length: 14 residues. CDR3 loop: CASSYSRGQETQYF. The CDR3 DNA follows: TGTGCCAGCAGTTACTCTAGGGGACAAGAGACCCAGTACTTC.

The CDR3 sequence is CASVSGTGDNEQFF. The CDR3 region has the DNA TGTGCCAGCGTATCCGGGACAGGGGACAATGAGCAGTTCTTC. The genes are TRBV27 and TRBJ2-1, with TRBD1 matching 10 bases. The CDR3 contains 14 residues. Losses at the gene ends were 8 bases for V and 5 bases for J; bases not matched to a gene: 6. From germline, CDR1 is MNHEY and CDR2 SMNVEV (reference sequence).

The CDR3: CASSQAAGNSGNTIYF. The CDR3 nucleotides are TGCGCCAGCAGCCAAGCTGCAGGCAACTCTGGAAACACCATATATTTT. V usage is TRBV4-3 and J usage is TRBJ1-3; no definite D call. Germline-derived CDR1 and CDR2 are LGHNA and YSLEER. The CDR3 length is 16 residues. V was pared by 1 base and J by 0 bases, with 10 bases between.

This clone was seen a handful of times. The same CDR3 is also encoded by other DNA sequences in this sample. This rearrangement joins TRBV6-1 to TRBJ2-5, with TRBD2 identical over 11 bases. CDR1 is MNHNS, CDR2 SASEGT, per germline. This CDR3 is built from 15 residues. V gave up 2 bases and J gave up 4 bases; unmatched junction bases: 3. CDR3 bases: TGTGCCAGCAGTGAACTAGCGGGAGGACCAGAGACCCAGTACTTC. Its translation is CASSELAGGPETQYF.

This chain connects TRBV7-2 to TRBJ2-7; 8 bases match TRBD1. V was pared by 4 bases and J by 2 bases, with 7 bases of the junction left unmatched. Germline CDR1 SGHTA, CDR2 FQGNSA. The CDR3 extends over 15 amino acids. The CDR3 spells CASSSRTGSAYEQYF. Written as DNA, the CDR3 is TGTGCCAGCAGCTCAAGGACAGGGAGCGCCTACGAGCAGTACTTC.

The chain uses TRBV10-3 and TRBJ2-3; 8 bases are a match to TRBD2. Germline trimming cut 6 bases from V and 0 bases from J; bases unmatched to any gene: 11. CDR3 length equals 17 residues. Germline CDR1 reads ENHRY; CDR2 reads SYGVKD. The CDR3 DNA follows: TGTGCCATCAGCCTTTCCCTGGGACTAGAGAGCACAGATACGCAGTATTTT. Translation gives CAISLSLGLESTDTQYF.

This clone appeared once. The CDR3 coding sequence is TGTGCCAGTAGTATAGGAAAGTCAGTGAACACTGAAGCTTTCTTT. Translating gives CASSIGKSVNTEAFF. The J gene is TRBJ1-1, the V gene TRBV19; D unclear. The V gene lost 1 base and the J gene lost 0 bases, with 9 bases spanning the gap. CDR1 LNHDA and CDR2 SQIVND come from the germline V gene (reference sequence). The CDR3 has 15 amino acids.

The rearrangement joins TRBV11-3 to TRBJ2-7; weak D call: TRBD1 (6 bases). The CDR3 is 14 amino acids. The V and J ends lost 5 bases and 4 bases respectively, with 15 bases between them. Germline CDR1 reads SGHNT; CDR2 reads YENEEA. The CDR3 coding sequence is TGTGCCAGCAGCCCCCGAGGGGGAGAGTACGAGCAGTACTTC. It codes for CASSPRGGEYEQYF.

This sequence joins TRBV27 and TRBJ1-4; 8 bases agree with TRBD1. Per the germline V gene, CDR1 is MNHEY and CDR2 is SMNVEV (reference sequence). CDR3 size: 15 residues. J gave up 4 bases and V 5 bases, and 6 bases lay outside the gene matches. CDR3 protein: CASSHGQGGNEKLFF. DNA of the CDR3: TGTGCCAGCAGTCATGGACAGGGAGGTAATGAAAAACTGTTTTTT.

The chain recombines TRBV5-1 with TRBJ2-1; D is uncertain. Germline V gene data show CDR1 as SGHRS and CDR2 as YFSETQ. CDR3 length: 12 amino acids. V lost 4 bases and J 4 bases, leaving 6 bases between the germline ends. CDR3 loop: CASSISYNEQFF. The CDR3 bases are TGCGCCAGCAGCATCTCGTACAATGAGCAGTTCTTC.

Details on this clone: One end of the junction does not line up with germline, which may come from a read error. The CDR3 sequence: CSSSPTATTNEKLFF. The CDR3 nucleotides are TGTTCCAGCAGCCCGACAGCGACAACTAATGAAAAACTGTTTTTT. The rearrangement joins TRBV7-9 to TRBJ1-4, with a possible D match to TRBD1 (5 bases). Germline CDR1 reads SEHNR; CDR2 reads FQNEAQ (reference sequence). This CDR3 has 15 amino acids.

The chain links TRBV19 to TRBJ1-5, with D possibly being TRBD1 (5 bases). This CDR3 is 13 amino acids long. Germline-derived CDR1 and CDR2 are LNHDA and SQIVND (reference sequence). Trimming left V 9 bases short and J 6 bases short, with 15 bases between. The CDR3 here is CASRGVAGQPQHF. For the CDR3, the DNA is TGTGCCAGCCGGGGGGTGGCGGGTCAGCCCCAGCATTTT.

This chain joins TRBV28 and TRBJ1-2, with TRBD1 as a possible D gene (6 bases). Germline CDR1 reads MDHEN; CDR2 reads SYDVKM. This CDR3 is built from 14 residues. Trimming stripped 6 bases from V and 5 bases from J, with 16 bases between. Written as DNA, the CDR3 is TGTGCCAGCAGCCTGGCACAGGGAGGGTATGGCTACACCTTC. Translation: CASSLAQGGYGYTF.

Turning to this clone: The junction departs from germline at one end; a sequencing error may be responsible. The chain has TRBV7-9 and TRBJ1-5; 11 bases fit TRBD1. CDR1 and CDR2 from the germline V gene are SEHNR and FQNEAQ (reference sequence). This CDR3 contains 17 residues. In DNA, the CDR3 is TGTTCCAGCACGGTGGGACAGGGGGGACATAGCAATCAGCCCCAGCATTTT. This sequence encodes CSSTVGQGGHSNQPQHF.

This chain joins TRBV10-1 and TRBJ2-2, with TRBD1 matching over 9 bases. CDR1 is WNHNN and CDR2 is SYGVQD in the germline V gene (reference sequence). The CDR3 has 14 amino acids. Germline trimming cut 6 bases from V and 6 bases from J; bases unmatched to any gene: 5. The CDR3 sequence: CASSRDRDSGELFF. The CDR3 DNA is TGCGCCAGCAGCCGGGACAGGGATTCCGGGGAGCTGTTTTTT.

This clone was recorded once. The chain joins TRBV5-1 to TRBJ2-3, with D tentatively TRBD2 (6 bases). The CDR3 has 15 amino acids. V lost 2 bases to trimming and J lost 4 bases, with 14 bases between them. Germline V lookup: CDR1 SGHRS, CDR2 YFSETQ. This CDR3 is CASSLGDWGADTQYF. CDR3 coding DNA: TGCGCCAGCAGCTTAGGGGACTGGGGCGCAGATACGCAGTATTTT.

This clone was detected only once. The J gene is TRBJ1-2, the V gene TRBV5-1; D might be TRBD1 (6 bases). V lost 2 bases, J lost 2 bases, and 10 bases lay in between. Germline V gene lookup returns CDR1 SGHRS and CDR2 YFSETQ. The CDR3 is 14 residues long. In nucleotides, the CDR3 is TGCGCCAGCAGCTTACAGGGCGTGAACTATGGCTACACCTTC. Translated, it gives CASSLQGVNYGYTF.